The present TCR beta chain was sequenced within a study of CD8 T cells in Susac syndrome. Reverse transcription of about 0.5 to 1 ug RNA used random hexamers. TCRdb analysed the immunoSEQ multiplex PCR reads with MiXCR anew, one entry per CDR3 protein. The table lists about 150,000 distinct CDR3 sequences, 95% to 96% of them singletons. This CDR3 spans 15 amino acids. The multiple sclerosis controls were treatment-naive patients with relapsing-remitting disease that was stable or active. The sample comprised CD8+ T cells from PBMCs. The V call is TRBV12-2, the J call TRBJ2-7; TRBD1 is the table's D call and was not checked against the DNA. TRBV12-2 is a listed pseudogene. This sequence was found in a human donor with multiple sclerosis. CDR3 sequence reads: CASRLLPGPLYEQYF. The CDR3 nucleotides read TGTGCAAGTCGCTTGTTACCGGGACCCCTTTACGAGCAGTACTTC.